This T cell receptor beta chain was sequenced in a study of cytomegalovirus exposure and HLA in healthy donors. Study observations and caveats: Rare TCR sequences dominated, though some public TCRs recurred in many donors. The classifier reportedly diagnosed cytomegalovirus status with high sensitivity and specificity. A likely sequencing artifact accounted for one observed cluster of highly shared sequence variants.

CDR3 size: 15 residues. V dropped 2 bases and J dropped 7; count of bases not matched to a gene: 6. Germline V lookup: CDR1 SEHNR, CDR2 FQNEAQ (reference sequence). Of note for this clone: Its antigen is undetermined.

The PCR used 60 Vbeta and 13 Jbeta primers. Sequenced by immunoSEQ multiplex PCR; TCRdb stores in-frame clones only, minus some. This sample has 100,000 to 150,000 clones; about a sixth occur once, and the top ten carry about 2.6%. Sample: PBMCs. The source is a female donor in good health and CMV-seropositive. J is TRBJ2-2 and V is TRBV7-9; 8 bases line up with TRBD2. Written as DNA, the CDR3 is TGTGCCAGCAGCTTATTTGCGGGAGGTAACGGGGAGCTGTTTTTT. This encodes CASSLFAGGNGELFF. The variable domain in full, with the rest retrieved from reference TRBV7-9 and TRBJ2-2, is DTGVSQNPRHKITKRGQNVTFRCDPISEHNRLYWYRQTLGQGPEFLTYFQNEAQLEKSRLLSDRFSAERPKGSFSTLEIQRTEQGDSAMYLCASSLFAGGNGELFFGEGSRLTVL.